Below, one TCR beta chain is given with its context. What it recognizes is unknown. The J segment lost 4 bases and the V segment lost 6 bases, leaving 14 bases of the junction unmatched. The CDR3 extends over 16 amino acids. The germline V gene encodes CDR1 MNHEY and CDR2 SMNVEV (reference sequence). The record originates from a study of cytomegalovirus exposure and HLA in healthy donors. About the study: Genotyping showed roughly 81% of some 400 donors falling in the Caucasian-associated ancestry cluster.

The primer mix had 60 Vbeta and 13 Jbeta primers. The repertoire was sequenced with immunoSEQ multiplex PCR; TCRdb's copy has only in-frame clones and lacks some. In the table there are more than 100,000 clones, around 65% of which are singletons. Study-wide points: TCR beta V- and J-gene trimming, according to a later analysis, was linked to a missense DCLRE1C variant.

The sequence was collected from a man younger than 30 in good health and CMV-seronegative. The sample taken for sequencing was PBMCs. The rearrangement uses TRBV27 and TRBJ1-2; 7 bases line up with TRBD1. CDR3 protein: CASRRGQTGRGYGYTF. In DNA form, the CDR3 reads TGTGCCAGCAGGCGGGGCCAGACAGGGAGAGGCTATGGCTACACCTTC.